This T cell receptor beta chain was identified in a study of beta chain features in type 1 diabetes. Whole-study findings and limits: In every one of the four CD4+ subsets, TCRB CDR3s were moderately but significantly shorter in Type 1 diabetes patients.

V lost 0 bases and J 5 bases, leaving 10 bases between the germline ends. The germline CDR1 and CDR2 sequences are MNHNY and SVGAGI (reference sequence). The CDR3 runs to 14 residues. Concerning this clone: No antigen is known for it.

Reverse transcribing all isolated RNA meant expressed TCRB transcripts were sequenced. Libraries were prepared by immunoSEQ multiplex PCR; TCRdb keeps only in-frame clonotypes and omits some of them. The data hold 550,000 to 850,000 clones, with 13% observed a single time. Purity (above 95%) was reached by all sorted populations. The receptor was derived from a man aged 18 to 29 with type 1 diabetes. The sequencing input was naive CD4+ T cells from blood. The rearrangement links TRBV6-6 to TRBJ1-2, with D possibly matching TRBD1 (5 bases). The CDR3 is CASSYSGRYYGYTF. In DNA form, the CDR3 reads TGTGCCAGCAGTTACTCGGGACGGTATTATGGCTACACCTTC.